The sequence of this TCR beta chain was determined in a study of blood T cells in healthy people across ages. In germline, CDR1 is DFQATT, CDR2 SNEGSKA (reference sequence). V was clipped by 0 bases and J by 14 bases, with 24 bases between them. The CDR3 consists of 15 residues. A second PCR, run for roughly 7 to 11 cycles, used a sample-barcoded 5' primer plus a J-beta primer mix. MiXCR, run by TCRdb on the 5' RACE reads, gives a single entry per CDR3 protein. Counted here are over 700,000 distinct CDR3 sequences, about 48% occurring once; the ten biggest clones make up 41%. Isolation of PBMCs gave at least 6 million cells per sample. Per sample, no less than 5.5 micrograms of total RNA were extracted. In the case of this clonotype: Its target is unknown.

Findings and limits, study-wide: Naive and antigen-experienced cells were not separated, limiting conclusive comparison.

The V and J genes are TRBV20-1 and TRBJ2-3; no definite D call. Sequencing was carried out using blood. The TCR originated in a man aged 80 or over in good health. CDR3 in amino acids: CSARDSQIERRYAYF. The CDR3 DNA is TGCAGTGCTAGAGATTCGCAGATAGAACGCAGATACGCGTATTTT.